This T cell receptor beta chain emerged from a study of T cells in Graves' hyperthyroidism and ophthalmopathy. Study-wide results and caveats: The model foresaw ophthalmopathy a median 6.5 months prior to onset.

In this sample, this clonotype turned up a few times. The antigen remains undetermined. Diagnostic decisions used clinical symptoms, serum thyroxine and TRAb, thyroid ultrasound and orbital computed tomography. Researchers took RNA transcripts and amplified the TCR beta CDR3 regions from them. TCR CDR3 underwent first-round RT-PCR with the HTBI primer set. In TCRdb, the multiplex PCR reads were re-called with MiXCR into one record per CDR3 protein. The table has about 480,000 distinct CDR3 sequences, around 22% seen once. This CDR3 spans 16 amino acids. Germline-derived CDR1 and CDR2 are ENHRY and SYGVKD. Trimming removed 0 bases from V and 0 bases from J; junction bases left unmatched: 2.

The source material was blood. This rearrangement joins TRBV10-3 to TRBJ2-1, with 7 bases aligning to TRBD1. This sequence was found in a woman aged 25 to 39 with Graves' ophthalmopathy. CDR3 residues: CAISESTGASYNEQFF. The CDR3 DNA sequence: TGTGCCATCAGTGAGTCCACAGGGGCCTCCTACAATGAGCAGTTCTTC.